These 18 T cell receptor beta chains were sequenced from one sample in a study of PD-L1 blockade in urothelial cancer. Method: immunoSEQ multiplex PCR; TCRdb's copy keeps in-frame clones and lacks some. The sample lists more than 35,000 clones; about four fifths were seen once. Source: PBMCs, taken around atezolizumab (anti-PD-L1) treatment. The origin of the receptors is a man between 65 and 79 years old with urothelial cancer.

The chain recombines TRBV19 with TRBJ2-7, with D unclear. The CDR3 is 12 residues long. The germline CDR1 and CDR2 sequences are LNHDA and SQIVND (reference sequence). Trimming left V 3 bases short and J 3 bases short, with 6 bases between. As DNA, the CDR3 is TGTGCCAGTAGTATGGGCGACTACGAGCAGTACTTC. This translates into CASSMGDYEQYF.

In DNA form, the CDR3 reads TGCGCCAGCAGCCAAGAAACGGGGTGGTCGATGAACACTGAAGCTTTCTTT. Protein: CASSQETGWSMNTEAFF. This rearrangement joins TRBV4-3 to TRBJ1-1; D gene ambiguous. V dropped 0 bases and J dropped 0 bases, with 14 bases sitting between them. Germline V gives CDR1 LGHNA, CDR2 YSLEER. The CDR3 runs to 17 residues.

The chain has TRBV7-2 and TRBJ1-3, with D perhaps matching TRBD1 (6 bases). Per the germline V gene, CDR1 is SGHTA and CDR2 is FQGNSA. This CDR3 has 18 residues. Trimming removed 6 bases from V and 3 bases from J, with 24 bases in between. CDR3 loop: CASSPDVGTGSYGNTIYF. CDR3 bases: TGTGCCAGCAGTCCCGACGTAGGAACAGGGAGCTATGGAAACACCATATATTTT.

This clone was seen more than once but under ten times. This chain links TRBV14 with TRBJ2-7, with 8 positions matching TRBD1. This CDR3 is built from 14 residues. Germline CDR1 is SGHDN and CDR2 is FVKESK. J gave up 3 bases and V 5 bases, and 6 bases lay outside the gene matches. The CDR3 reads CASSSGQVGYEQYF. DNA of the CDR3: TGTGCCAGCAGCTCGGGACAGGTGGGCTACGAGCAGTACTTC.

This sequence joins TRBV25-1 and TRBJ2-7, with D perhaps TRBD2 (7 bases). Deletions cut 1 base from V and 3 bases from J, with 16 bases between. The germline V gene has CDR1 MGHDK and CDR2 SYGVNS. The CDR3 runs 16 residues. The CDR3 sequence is CASSESDGGPDYEQYF. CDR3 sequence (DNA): TGTGCCAGCAGTGAATCGGACGGGGGGCCTGACTACGAGCAGTACTTC.

As DNA, the CDR3 is TGCGCCAGCAGCCAAGGGGGGGGAGCTGAAGCTTTCTTT. As protein: CASSQGGGAEAFF. The chain is built from TRBV4-1 and TRBJ1-1; TRBD1 might be the D (5 bases). The CDR3 spans 13 residues. Trimming pared 1 base from V and 6 bases from J, leaving 9 bases between. CDR1 MGHRA and CDR2 YSYEKL come from the germline V gene.

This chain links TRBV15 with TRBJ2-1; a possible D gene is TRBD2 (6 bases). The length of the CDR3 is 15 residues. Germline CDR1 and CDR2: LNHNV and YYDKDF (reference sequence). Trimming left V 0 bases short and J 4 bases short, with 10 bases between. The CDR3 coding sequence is TGTGCCACCAGCAGAGATATCGGGACTTACAATGAGCAGTTCTTC. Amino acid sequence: CATSRDIGTYNEQFF. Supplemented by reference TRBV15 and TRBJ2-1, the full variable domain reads DAMVIQNPRYQVTQFGKPVTLSCSQTLNHNVMYWYQQKSSQAPKLLFHYYDKDFNNEADTPDNFQSRRPNTSFCFLDIRSPGLGDTAMYLCATSRDIGTYNEQFFGPGTRLTVL.

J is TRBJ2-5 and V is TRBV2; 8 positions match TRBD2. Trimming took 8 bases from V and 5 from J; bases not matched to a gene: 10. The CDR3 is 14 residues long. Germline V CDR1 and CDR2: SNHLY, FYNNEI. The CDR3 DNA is TGTGCCAGCGGACCTAGGACTAGCAGGGAGACCCAGTACTTC. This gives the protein CASGPRTSRETQYF.

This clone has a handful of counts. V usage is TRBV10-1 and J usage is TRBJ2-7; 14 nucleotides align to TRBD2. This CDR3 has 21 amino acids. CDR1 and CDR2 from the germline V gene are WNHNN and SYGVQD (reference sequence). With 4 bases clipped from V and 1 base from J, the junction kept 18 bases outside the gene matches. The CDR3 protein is CASSGTSGGLQRIKLSYEQYF. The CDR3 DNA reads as TGCGCCAGCAGTGGGACTAGCGGGGGGCTCCAGAGAATTAAGTTGTCCTACGAGCAGTACTTC.

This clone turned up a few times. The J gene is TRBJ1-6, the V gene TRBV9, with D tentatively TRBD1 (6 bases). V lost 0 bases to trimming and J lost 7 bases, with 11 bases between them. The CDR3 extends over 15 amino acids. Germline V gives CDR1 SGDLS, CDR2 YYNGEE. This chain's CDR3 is CASSVGAGENSPLHF. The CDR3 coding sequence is TGTGCCAGCAGCGTAGGTGCAGGGGAGAATTCACCCCTCCACTTT.

The CDR3 loop reads CASSEFQGGEAFF. The CDR3 DNA sequence: TGTGCCAGCAGTGAATTCCAGGGAGGTGAAGCTTTCTTT. J is TRBJ1-1 and V is TRBV6-1; TRBD1 might be the D (5 bases). Between the trimmed V and J ends, which lost 2 bases and 7 bases, there was a span of 11 bases. This CDR3 spans 13 amino acids. CDR1 MNHNS and CDR2 SASEGT come from the germline V gene.

The CDR3 reads CASSLRLAGVNEQFF. Written as DNA, the CDR3 is TGTGCCAGCAGCCTTCGACTAGCGGGAGTCAATGAGCAGTTCTTC. This rearrangement joins TRBV7-8 to TRBJ2-1; 12 bases agree with TRBD2. The CDR3 runs to 15 residues. V shed 5 bases and J 6 bases; nucleotides not matched to a gene: 5. Germline values: CDR1 SGHVS, CDR2 FQNEAQ.

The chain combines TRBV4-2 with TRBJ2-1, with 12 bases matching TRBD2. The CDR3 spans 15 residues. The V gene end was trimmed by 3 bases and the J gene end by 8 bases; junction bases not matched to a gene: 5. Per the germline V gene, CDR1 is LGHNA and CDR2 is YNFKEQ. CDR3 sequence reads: CASSQTSGRFYEQFF. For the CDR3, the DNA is TGTGCCAGCAGCCAGACTAGCGGGAGATTCTATGAGCAGTTCTTC.

CDR3 in DNA: TGTGCCTGGAGTGTACGTCGCTCGGGGGGCAATGAGCAGTTCTTC. Translation: CAWSVRRSGGNEQFF. V is TRBV30 and J is TRBJ2-1; TRBD2 matches at 7 bases. CDR1 is GTSNPN, CDR2 SVGIG, per germline (reference sequence). Losses at the gene ends were 0 bases for V and 6 bases for J; bases not matched to a gene: 8. The CDR3 spans 15 residues.

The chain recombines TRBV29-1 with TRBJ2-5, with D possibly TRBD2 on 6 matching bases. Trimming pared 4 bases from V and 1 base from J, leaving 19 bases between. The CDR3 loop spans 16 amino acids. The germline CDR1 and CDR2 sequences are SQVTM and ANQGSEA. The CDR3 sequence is CSVAPLNSGVQETQYF. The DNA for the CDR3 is TGCAGCGTTGCACCTCTAAATTCGGGAGTCCAAGAGACCCAGTACTTC.

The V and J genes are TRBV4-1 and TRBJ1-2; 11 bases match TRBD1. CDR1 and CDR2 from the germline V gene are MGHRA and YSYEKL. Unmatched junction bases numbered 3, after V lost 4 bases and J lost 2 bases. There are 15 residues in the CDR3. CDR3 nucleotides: TGCGCCAGCAGCCTTCGGACAGGGGGCAACTATGGCTACACCTTC. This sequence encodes CASSLRTGGNYGYTF.

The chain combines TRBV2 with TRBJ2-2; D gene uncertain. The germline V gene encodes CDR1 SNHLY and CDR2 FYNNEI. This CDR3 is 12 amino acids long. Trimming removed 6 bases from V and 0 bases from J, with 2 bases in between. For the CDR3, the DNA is TGTGCCAGCAGCACGAACACCGGGGAGCTGTTTTTT. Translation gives CASSTNTGELFF.

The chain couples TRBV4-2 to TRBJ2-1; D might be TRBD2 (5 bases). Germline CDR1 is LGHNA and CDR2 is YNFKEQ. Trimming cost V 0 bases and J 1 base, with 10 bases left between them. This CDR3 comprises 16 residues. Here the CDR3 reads CASSQDNSVSYNEQFF. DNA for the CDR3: TGTGCCAGCAGCCAAGATAATAGCGTTTCCTACAATGAGCAGTTCTTC.